The 13 T cell receptor beta chains below all came from one sample that was sequenced in a study of shared clonotypes between healthy human individuals. Generated by immunoSEQ multiplex PCR, the TCRdb table keeps only in-frame clones and is missing some. Of about a million clones in the sample, 77% were seen once. Sequencing input: memory CD4+ T cells from PBMCs. Subset given: CD45RA-negative fraction. These receptors came from a man younger than 35 in good health. Some clones in this sample may be carry-over from other donors' samples.

The gene calls are TRBV5-4 and TRBJ2-5; TRBD2 might be the D (6 bases). The CDR3 runs to 15 residues. From germline, CDR1 is SGHNT and CDR2 YYREEE (reference sequence). V was shortened by 0 bases and J by 2 bases, with 11 bases between the two germline ends. This chain's CDR3 is CASSLDRDLQETQYF. The CDR3 DNA reads as TGTGCCAGCAGCTTGGATAGGGACTTACAAGAGACCCAGTACTTC. The complete variable domain, with remaining parts taken from reference TRBV5-4 and TRBJ2-5, reads ETGVTQSPTHLIKTRGQQVTLRCSSQSGHNTVSWYQQALGQGPQFIFQYYREEENGRGNFPPRFSGLQFPNYSSELNVNALELDDSALYLCASSLDRDLQETQYFGPGTRLLVL.

This chain joins TRBV29-1 and TRBJ2-1, with 13 bases fitting TRBD2. Trimming took 7 bases from V and 10 from J; bases not matched to a gene: 16. From germline, CDR1 is SQVTM and CDR2 ANQGSEA. The CDR3 consists of 16 residues. This chain's CDR3 is CSGTMAGLAGEEEQFF. CDR3 coding DNA: TGCAGCGGAACTATGGCAGGACTAGCGGGAGAGGAGGAGCAGTTCTTC.

The CDR3 sequence: CASSQGTGVGTQYF. Here the CDR3 DNA reads TGTGCCAGCAGCCAAGGTACCGGAGTTGGGACCCAGTACTTC. The V call is TRBV4-2, the J call TRBJ2-5; D is unclear. The ends were cut back, 1 base at V and 7 bases at J, with 13 bases in the middle. The CDR3 extends over 14 amino acids. CDR1 and CDR2 from the germline V gene are LGHNA and YNFKEQ.

There are a few counts of this clone. V is TRBV5-6 and J is TRBJ2-5; tentative D call: TRBD2 (5 bases). Germline lookup yields CDR1 SGHDT and CDR2 YYEEEE. CDR3 length: 14 residues. V lost 4 bases to trimming and J lost 5 bases, with 15 bases between them. The CDR3 region is CASSRGLLGETQYF. In DNA form, the CDR3 reads TGTGCCAGCAGCCGCGGACTCTTGGGGGAGACCCAGTACTTC.

The V and J genes are TRBV5-1 and TRBJ2-1; 7 bases are a match to TRBD1. Germline CDR1 and CDR2: SGHRS and YFSETQ. This CDR3 has 13 residues. V lost 5 bases, J lost 9 bases, and 8 bases stayed unmatched. The CDR3 reads CASSYGQVIEQFF. CDR3 nucleotide sequence: TGCGCCAGCAGTTACGGACAGGTGATTGAGCAGTTCTTC.

As DNA, the CDR3 is TGTGCCAGCAGCTTTTCGGGACAGACGCTCGACGAGCAGTACTTC. This codes for CASSFSGQTLDEQYF. The gene calls are TRBV11-1 and TRBJ2-7; 7 nucleotides line up with TRBD1. J lost 5 bases, V lost 3 bases, and 10 bases had no gene match. CDR3 length equals 15 residues. Germline V CDR1 and CDR2: SGHAT, FQDESV (reference sequence).

V usage is TRBV28 and J usage is TRBJ2-7; 8 nucleotides agree with TRBD1. Germline loops: CDR1 MDHEN, CDR2 SYDVKM. The CDR3 is 14 amino acids. J was trimmed by 3 bases and V by 7 bases; bases with no gene match: 8. CDR3 protein: CASNPGQALYEQYF. CDR3 sequence (DNA): TGTGCCAGCAACCCGGGACAGGCCCTCTACGAGCAGTACTTC.

The rearrangement links TRBV18 to TRBJ1-1; 9 bases map to TRBD1. The CDR3 is made up of 13 amino acids. Per germline, CDR1 KGHSH and CDR2 LQKENI. Losses at the gene ends were 6 bases for V and 10 bases for J; bases not matched to a gene: 9. In DNA form, the CDR3 reads TGTGCCAGCTCGGGGACAGGGCGGTTTGGAGCTTTCTTT. Its translation is CASSGTGRFGAFF. Full variable domain (rest looked up from reference TRBV18 and TRBJ1-1): NAGVMQNPRHLVRRRGQEARLRCSPMKGHSHVYWYRQLPEEGLKFMVYLQKENIIDESGMPKERFSAEFPKEGPSILRIQQVVRGDSAAYFCASSGTGRFGAFFGQGTRLTVV.

The chain recombines TRBV30 with TRBJ2-1; TRBD2 agrees at 11 bases. The CDR3 is 18 residues long. CDR1 and CDR2 (germline): GTSNPN, SVGIG (reference sequence). The junction had 14 bases not matched to a gene; V was cut back by 3 bases and J by 4 bases. This chain's CDR3 is CAWSPTSGTLGAYNEQFF. In nucleotides, the CDR3 is TGTGCCTGGAGCCCGACTAGCGGGACCTTGGGGGCTTACAATGAGCAGTTCTTC. Combining the CDR3 with reference TRBV30 and TRBJ2-1 gives the whole variable domain SQTIHQWPATLVQPVGSPLSLECTVEGTSNPNLYWYRQAAGRGLQLLFYSVGIGQISSEVPQNLSASRPQDRQFILSSKKLLLSDSGFYLCAWSPTSGTLGAYNEQFFGPGTRLTVL.

This clone was seen a single time. This sequence joins TRBV2 and TRBJ2-7, with a possible D match to TRBD2 (5 bases). There are 15 residues in the CDR3. Per germline, CDR1 SNHLY and CDR2 FYNNEI. Trimming took 3 bases from V and 3 from J, leaving 15 bases between them. CDR3 nucleotides: TGTGCCAGCAGTGAGTCCAGCGGAAGTGGCTACGAGCAGTACTTC. As protein: CASSESSGSGYEQYF.

The rearrangement joins TRBV27 to TRBJ2-7; D is possibly TRBD1 or TRBD2 (6 bases each). CDR3 length: 14 amino acids. Per germline, CDR1 MNHEY and CDR2 SMNVEV (reference sequence). The V gene lost 0 bases and the J gene lost 6 bases, with 12 bases spanning the gap. For the CDR3, the DNA is TGTGCCAGCAGTTTATCGTCGGGGGCTGGCGAGCAGTACTTC. Protein product: CASSLSSGAGEQYF.

In its sample, this clone was seen once. This rearrangement joins TRBV7-8 to TRBJ2-7; no firm D call. Germline assignment: CDR1 SGHVS and CDR2 FQNEAQ. CDR3 length equals 14 residues. V was shortened by 1 base and J by 5 bases, with 12 bases between the two germline ends. The CDR3 sequence: CASSLVLGLHEQYF. In DNA, the CDR3 is TGTGCCAGCAGCTTAGTTCTTGGGCTCCACGAGCAGTACTTC.

The rearrangement joins TRBV4-2 to TRBJ1-4; D uncertain. The CDR3 extends over 15 amino acids. Germline V lookup: CDR1 LGHNA, CDR2 YNFKEQ. Trimming shortened V by 1 base and J by 0 bases, and 6 bases separated the two germline ends. The CDR3 loop reads CASSQVVTTNEKLFF. Written as DNA, the CDR3 is TGTGCCAGCAGCCAAGTAGTTACAACTAATGAAAAACTGTTTTTT.